This T cell receptor (beta chain) originates from a study of blood T cell repertoires in COVID-19. Study summary: T cells, B-cell-depleted T cells, or PBMCs provided the cDNA or gDNA that served as material.

Living in about 25 US areas, the participants were between roughly 18 and 90 years of age. Clinical history reported by participants formed the basis on which cohorts were assigned. Someone with COVID-19 had been met by exposed participants within 2 weeks before study entry. Profiling relied on immunoSEQ multiplex PCR, and the TCRdb table lists in-frame clones only, not all of them. Of hundreds of thousands of clones in the sample, over 80% were seen once. Germline-derived CDR1 and CDR2 are MDHEN and SYDVKM. This CDR3 is built from 16 residues. V lost 4 bases and J lost 0; bases outside the gene matches: 8.

V is TRBV28 and J is TRBJ1-2; 7 bases fit TRBD1. Sequenced: PBMCs or T cells enriched from blood (not recorded which). This TCR derives from a man aged 50 or older who had been exposed to COVID-19. CDR3 in DNA: TGTGCCAGCAGTTGGCAGGGGGTGAACCCTAACTATGGCTACACCTTC. Translation: CASSWQGVNPNYGYTF.